What follows is one T cell receptor (beta chain) and its context. Antigen specificity is unknown. This record belongs to a study of cytomegalovirus exposure and HLA in healthy donors. Study at large: Among the approximately 400 genotyped donors, 65% to 90% were placed in the Caucasian-associated ancestry cluster. The study, taken as a whole, reports: Upon later analysis, TCR association rates were observed to vary by HLA locus, being highest for DRB1 and lowest for HLA-C. There was a cluster of highly shared sequence variants that was likely a sequencing artifact.

CDR3 size: 15 residues. The V end lost 0 bases, the J end lost 8 bases, and 11 bases lay between the germline ends. Germline V gene data show CDR1 as MNHEY and CDR2 as SVGAGI. Amplification used 60 Vbeta primers and 13 Jbeta primers. This table comes from immunoSEQ multiplex PCR, and its TCRdb copy is limited to in-frame clones, with some not included. This sample has some 160,000 clones, with about 77% found just once. The sample comprised PBMCs. The chain joins TRBV6-5 to TRBJ1-6; the D gene is possibly TRBD1 (5 bases). The source of this sequence is a man in his 60s in good health and CMV-seronegative. The CDR3 loop reads CASSYSWDLYSPLHF. The DNA of the CDR3 is TGTGCCAGCAGTTACTCCTGGGACTTATATTCACCCCTCCACTTT.